The 11 T cell receptor beta chains presented below share a single source sample, sequenced in a study of blood T cell repertoires in COVID-19. Generated by immunoSEQ multiplex PCR, the TCRdb table keeps only in-frame clones and is missing some. The data contain tens of thousands of clones, 85% to 90% of them singletons. The source material was peripheral blood. All receptors come from a man older than 75 with active or convalescent COVID-19.

J is TRBJ2-1 and V is TRBV2; TRBD1 aligns across 10 bases. CDR1 and CDR2 from the germline V gene are SNHLY and FYNNEI. This CDR3 spans 14 amino acids. Losses at the gene ends were 7 bases for V and 7 bases for J; bases not matched to a gene: 7. The CDR3 here is CASKGTGDWNEQFF. CDR3 nucleotide sequence: TGTGCCAGCAAGGGGACAGGGGACTGGAATGAGCAGTTCTTC.

A single count supports this clone. This chain links TRBV28 with TRBJ1-1; TRBD1 matches 8 bases. With V trimmed by 3 bases and J by 10 bases, 7 bases remained unmatched. The germline CDR1 and CDR2 sequences are MDHEN and SYDVKM. The CDR3 is 13 residues long. CDR3 nucleotide sequence: TGTGCCAGCAGTTTGCCGGACAGGGAACGAGCTTTCTTT. This gives the protein CASSLPDRERAFF.

The chain joins TRBV29-1 to TRBJ2-1; TRBD2 is a possible D gene (6 bases). Germline assignment: CDR1 SQVTM and CDR2 ANQGSEA. The CDR3 covers 12 residues. Deletions cut 1 base from V and 10 bases from J, with 11 bases between. The CDR3 is CSVEGAGREQFF. The CDR3 DNA follows: TGCAGCGTTGAAGGCGCCGGGAGAGAGCAGTTCTTC.

The chain couples TRBV6-5 to TRBJ1-5; D is possibly TRBD1 (5 bases). Per germline, CDR1 MNHEY and CDR2 SVGAGI. V shed 2 bases and J shed 5 bases, with 13 bases lying between them. The CDR3 runs to 15 residues. The CDR3 loop is CASSYGAGQDQPQHF. In DNA form, the CDR3 reads TGTGCCAGCAGTTACGGAGCAGGGCAAGATCAGCCCCAGCATTTT.

The chain combines TRBV18 with TRBJ2-2, with TRBD1 matching over 8 bases. The CDR3 is made up of 17 amino acids. Per the germline V gene, CDR1 is KGHSH and CDR2 is LQKENI. J was trimmed by 2 bases and V by 3 bases; bases with no gene match: 8. The CDR3 here is CASSPQGAGGNTGELFF. Here the CDR3 DNA reads TGTGCCAGCTCACCGCAGGGGGCCGGGGGCAACACCGGGGAGCTGTTTTTT.

The chain recombines TRBV6-5 with TRBJ2-1; perhaps TRBD2 as D (5 bases). Germline CDR1 and CDR2: MNHEY and SVGAGI. With 6 bases removed from V and 5 bases from J, the gap between germline ends came to 11 bases. This CDR3 spans 13 amino acids. Written as DNA, the CDR3 is TGTGCCAGCAGGGCCCTAGCTAACAATGAGCAGTTCTTC. It codes for CASRALANNEQFF.

This clone turned up a few times. The rearrangement links TRBV11-2 to TRBJ2-7; the match to TRBD1 covers 11 bases. In germline, CDR1 is SGHAT, CDR2 FQNNGV. The CDR3 has 15 amino acids. V lost 1 base to trimming and J lost 2 bases; unmatched junction nucleotides: 1. The CDR3 loop reads CASSLGTGGPYEQYV. CDR3 coding DNA: TGTGCCAGCAGCTTAGGGACAGGGGGCCCCTACGAGCAGTACGTC.

J is TRBJ2-2 and V is TRBV7-8, with D tentatively TRBD2 (7 bases). The V gene lost 5 bases and the J gene lost 0 bases, with 19 bases spanning the gap. Germline V gives CDR1 SGHVS, CDR2 FQNEAQ. This CDR3 comprises 18 residues. In DNA, the CDR3 is TGTGCCAGCAGCGCGACCGGGGCGGGGGCATCGAACACCGGGGAGCTGTTTTTT. Translation: CASSATGAGASNTGELFF. Full variable domain (rest looked up from reference TRBV7-8 and TRBJ2-2): GAGVSQSPRYKVAKRGQDVALRCDPISGHVSLFWYQQALGQGPEFLTYFQNEAQLDKSGLPSDRFFAERPEGSVSTLKIQRTQQEDSAVYLCASSATGAGASNTGELFFGEGSRLTVL.

This clone was observed once. V gene TRBV6-2 or TRBV6-3 combines with J gene TRBJ1-4; D is unresolved. CDR3 size: 16 residues. CDR1 is MNHEY and CDR2 is SVGEGT in the germline V gene. The ends were cut back, 6 bases at V and 0 bases at J, with 14 bases in the middle. CDR3 region: CASSSRAIATNEKLFF. As DNA, the CDR3 is TGTGCCAGCAGCTCACGCGCGATTGCAACTAATGAAAAACTGTTTTTT.

The table lists this clone with a few counts. V gene TRBV6-5 combines with J gene TRBJ1-2; D unclear. This CDR3 contains 15 residues. Germline CDR1 reads MNHEY; CDR2 reads SVGAGI. V lost 4 bases, J lost 5 bases, and 17 bases lay in between. CDR3 DNA sequence: TGTGCCAGCAGTTCGCCGGAGGAGGGCCGATATGGCTACACCTTC. Translating gives CASSSPEEGRYGYTF.

With respect to this clone: Its ends do not fully match the called genes, so a read error is possible. This rearrangement joins TRBV11-2 to TRBJ2-3, with 9 bases identical to TRBD2. Looked up from germline, CDR1 is SGHAT and CDR2 is FQNNGV. CDR3 length: 11 amino acids. DNA of the CDR3: TGTGCCAGCAGCTCCGGGACTAGCCGGCATTTT. Translated: CASSSGTSRHF.